A selection of T cell receptor beta chains follows, all from one sample in a study of shared clonotypes between healthy human individuals. TCRdb keeps only in-frame clones here, not all; method: immunoSEQ multiplex PCR. The sample has roughly 2,300,000 clones; 92% are singletons. The sample taken for sequencing was naive CD4+ T cells from PBMCs. These receptors all stem from a man aged 18 to 29 in good health. Some clones in this sample may be carry-over from other donors' samples. The CDR3 runs from the conserved cysteine through the conserved F or W. Each record gives: J gene, clone size, D gene, V gene, CDR3 protein, CDR3 DNA. A D gene is named only where the DNA matches it firmly. The size of a clone is reported for some rows only, either as once, few or many, or as a class for expanded clones.

J: TRBJ1-2
size: .
D: .
V: TRBV5-6
CDR3: CASSSGLDYGYTF
DNA: TGTGCCAGCAGCTCGGGACTGGACTATGGCTACACCTTC

J: TRBJ2-4
size: .
D: .
V: TRBV4-2
CDR3: CASSQGGSENIQYF
DNA: TGTGCCAGCAGCCAAGGGGGGAGCGAAAACATTCAGTACTTC

J: TRBJ2-3
size: .
D: TRBD2
V: TRBV28
CDR3: CASIKGGAAGITSTDTQYF
DNA: TGTGCCAGCATCAAAGGAGGAGCAGCGGGAATCACTAGCACAGATACGCAGTATTTT

J: TRBJ2-1
size: .
D: .
V: TRBV7-3
CDR3: CASTPGAGPYNEQFF
DNA: TGTGCCAGCACCCCCGGGGCAGGGCCATACAATGAGCAGTTCTTC

J: TRBJ2-5
size: .
D: TRBD2
V: TRBV9
CDR3: CASSLGLAGGETQYF
DNA: TGTGCCAGCAGCCTGGGACTAGCGGGAGGGGAGACCCAGTACTTC

J: TRBJ2-2
size: .
D: TRBD1
V: TRBV6-5
CDR3: CASTAGTVNTGELFF
DNA: TGTGCCAGCACCGCCGGGACAGTTAACACCGGGGAGCTGTTTTTT

J: TRBJ2-2
size: .
D: .
V: TRBV20-1
CDR3: CSARKPGELFF
DNA: TGCAGTGCTAGAAAACCCGGGGAGCTGTTTTTT

J: TRBJ2-2
size: .
D: .
V: TRBV7-9
CDR3: CASSPRERATNTGELFF
DNA: TGTGCCAGCAGCCCCCGGGAGCGGGCGACAAACACCGGGGAGCTGTTTTTT

J: TRBJ1-4
size: .
D: .
V: TRBV6-5
CDR3: CASSYGTSRGEKLFF
DNA: TGTGCCAGCAGTTACGGGACATCAAGAGGGGAAAAACTGTTTTTT

J: TRBJ2-4
size: .
D: .
V: TRBV6-6
CDR3: CASTSLSGIQYF
DNA: TGTGCCAGCACTTCCCTAAGTGGCATTCAGTACTTC

J: TRBJ1-5
size: .
D: .
V: TRBV9
CDR3: CASSEGRDYSNQPQHF
DNA: TGTGCCAGCAGCGAGGGCCGGGACTATAGCAATCAGCCCCAGCATTTT

J: TRBJ2-3
size: .
D: .
V: TRBV6-6
CDR3: CATLLRVGDTQYF
DNA: TGTGCCACCCTACTACGAGTGGGGGATACGCAGTATTTT

J: TRBJ2-3
size: .
D: .
V: TRBV7-6
CDR3: CASSLSTDTQYF
DNA: TGTGCCAGCAGCTTATCAACAGATACGCAGTATTTT

J: TRBJ2-1
size: .
D: TRBD2
V: TRBV9
CDR3: CASSGGTSGPNEQFF
DNA: TGTGCCAGCAGCGGGGGGACTAGCGGACCGAATGAGCAGTTCTTC

J: TRBJ2-7
size: .
D: TRBD2
V: TRBV15
CDR3: CATSRKRGGSEQYF
DNA: TGTGCCACCAGCAGAAAACGGGGAGGGAGCGAGCAGTACTTC

J: TRBJ1-3
size: .
D: .
V: TRBV7-9
CDR3: CASSPRGSSSGNTIYF
DNA: TGTGCCAGCAGCCCCCGGGGCAGCTCCTCTGGAAACACCATATATTTT

J: TRBJ1-4
size: once
D: .
V: TRBV5-1
CDR3: CASRSRPNEKLFF
DNA: TGCGCCAGCAGATCCAGGCCTAATGAAAAACTGTTTTTT

J: TRBJ2-4
size: .
D: TRBD2
V: TRBV30
CDR3: CACSATSGLNIQYF
DNA: TGTGCCTGCTCTGCGACTAGCGGGTTAAACATTCAGTACTTC